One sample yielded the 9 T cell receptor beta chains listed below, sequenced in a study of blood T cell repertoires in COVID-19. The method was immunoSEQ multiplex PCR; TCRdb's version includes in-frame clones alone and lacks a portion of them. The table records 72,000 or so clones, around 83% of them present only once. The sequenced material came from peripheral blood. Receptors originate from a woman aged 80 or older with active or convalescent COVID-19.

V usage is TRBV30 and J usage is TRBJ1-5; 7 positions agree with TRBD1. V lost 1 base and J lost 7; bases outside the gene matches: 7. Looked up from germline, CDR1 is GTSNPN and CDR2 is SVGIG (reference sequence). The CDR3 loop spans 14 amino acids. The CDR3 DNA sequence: TGTGCCTGGAGTGCTTTTACAGGGGACCAGCCCCAGCATTTT. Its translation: CAWSAFTGDQPQHF.

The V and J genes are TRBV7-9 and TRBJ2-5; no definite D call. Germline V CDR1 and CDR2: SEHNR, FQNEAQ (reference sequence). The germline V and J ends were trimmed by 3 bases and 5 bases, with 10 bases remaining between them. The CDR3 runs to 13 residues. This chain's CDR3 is CASSFLGYETQYF. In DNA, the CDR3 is TGTGCCAGCAGCTTCCTAGGATATGAGACCCAGTACTTC.

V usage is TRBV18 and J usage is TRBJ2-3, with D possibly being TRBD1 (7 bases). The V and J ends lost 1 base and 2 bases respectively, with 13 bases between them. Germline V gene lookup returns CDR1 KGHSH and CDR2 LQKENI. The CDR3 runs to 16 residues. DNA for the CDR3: TGTGCCAGCTCACCACTCGCAGGGGGGTTCACAGATACGCAGTATTTT. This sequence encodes CASSPLAGGFTDTQYF.

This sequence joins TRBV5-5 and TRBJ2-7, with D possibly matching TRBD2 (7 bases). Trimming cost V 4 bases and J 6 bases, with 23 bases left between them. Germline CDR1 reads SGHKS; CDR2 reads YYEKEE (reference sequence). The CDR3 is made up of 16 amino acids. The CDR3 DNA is TGTGCCAGCAGCCCTACCAAGGGGGGGGGTTGGGGCGAGCAGTACTTC. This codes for CASSPTKGGGWGEQYF. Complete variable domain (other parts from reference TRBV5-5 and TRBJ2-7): DAGVTQSPTHLIKTRGQQVTLRCSPISGHKSVSWYQQVLGQGPQFIFQYYEKEERGRGNFPDRFSARQFPNYSSELNVNALLLGDSALYLCASSPTKGGGWGEQYFGPGTRLTVT.

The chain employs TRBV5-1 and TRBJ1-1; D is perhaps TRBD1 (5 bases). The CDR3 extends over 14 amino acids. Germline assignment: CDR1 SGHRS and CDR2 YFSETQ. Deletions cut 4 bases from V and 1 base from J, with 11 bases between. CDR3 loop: CASSTMTANTEAFF. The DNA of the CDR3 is TGCGCCAGCAGCACCATGACAGCGAACACTGAAGCTTTCTTT.

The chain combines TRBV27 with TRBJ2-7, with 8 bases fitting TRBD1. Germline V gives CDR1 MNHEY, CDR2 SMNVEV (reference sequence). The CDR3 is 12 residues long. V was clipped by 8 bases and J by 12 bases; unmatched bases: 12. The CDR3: CASSTGQGYPYF. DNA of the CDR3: TGTGCCAGCTCCACCGGACAGGGCTACCCGTACTTC.

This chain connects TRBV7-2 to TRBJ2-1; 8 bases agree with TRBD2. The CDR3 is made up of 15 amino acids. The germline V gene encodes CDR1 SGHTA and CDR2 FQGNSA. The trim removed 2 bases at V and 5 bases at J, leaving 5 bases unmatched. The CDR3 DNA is TGTGCCAGCAGCTTACAACTAGCGGTAAACAATGAGCAGTTCTTC. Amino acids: CASSLQLAVNNEQFF.

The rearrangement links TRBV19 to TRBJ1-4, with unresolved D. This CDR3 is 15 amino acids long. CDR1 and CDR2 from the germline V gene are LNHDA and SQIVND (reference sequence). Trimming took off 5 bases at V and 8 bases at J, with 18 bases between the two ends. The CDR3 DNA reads TGTGCCAGTAGTCTTGAAAGGGTCGCGGGGGAAAAACTGTTTTTT. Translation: CASSLERVAGEKLFF.

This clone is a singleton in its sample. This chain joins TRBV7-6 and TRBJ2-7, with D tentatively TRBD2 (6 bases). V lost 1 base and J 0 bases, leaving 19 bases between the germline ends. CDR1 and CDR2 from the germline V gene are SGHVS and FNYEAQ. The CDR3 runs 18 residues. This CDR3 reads CASSLGPIGGTGSYEQYF. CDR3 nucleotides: TGTGCCAGCAGCTTAGGTCCAATTGGGGGGACGGGCTCCTACGAGCAGTACTTC. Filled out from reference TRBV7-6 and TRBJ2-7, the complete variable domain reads GAGVSQSPRYKVTKRGQDVALRCDPISGHVSLYWYRQALGQGPEFLTYFNYEAQQDKSGLPNDRFSAERPEGSISTLTIQRTEQRDSAMYRCASSLGPIGGTGSYEQYFGPGTRLTVT.